This T cell receptor (beta chain) originates from a study of CD8 T cells in Susac syndrome. An amount of RNA that ranged from roughly 0.5 to 1 ug was reverse transcribed with random hexamers. TCRdb redid the calling of the immunoSEQ multiplex PCR reads with MiXCR, one entry per CDR3 protein. The profile shows about 150,000 distinct CDR3 sequences, 90% to 96% of them singletons. The germline V gene has CDR1 SEHNR and CDR2 FQNEAQ (reference sequence). The trim removed 2 bases at V and 4 bases at J, leaving 9 bases unmatched. CDR3 length: 16 amino acids. The T cells that were sequenced for TCR beta were CD8+ and CD4+ cells from blood.

The chain employs TRBV7-9 and TRBJ2-5, with TRBD1 identical over 8 bases. The origin of this receptor is a human donor with Susac syndrome. Sequenced input: CD4+ T cells from PBMCs. DNA of the CDR3: TGTGCCAGCAGCTTACTCGCACAGGGGGATCTAGAGACCCAGTACTTC. It encodes CASSLLAQGDLETQYF.